The 29 T cell receptor beta chains below were found in one sample sequenced in a study of blood T cell repertoires in COVID-19. Repertoires were generated with immunoSEQ multiplex PCR, while TCRdb's copy carries only in-frame clones and drops some. In the table there are 220,000 or so clones, 84% of which are singletons. The material sequenced was peripheral blood. These TCRs come from a woman between 55 and 75 years old who had recovered from COVID-19.

The gene calls are TRBV5-5 and TRBJ2-7, with TRBD1 identical over 10 bases. This CDR3 spans 15 amino acids. Looked up from germline, CDR1 is SGHKS and CDR2 is YYEKEE (reference sequence). V gave up 0 bases and J gave up 2 bases; unmatched junction bases: 2. The CDR3 region has the DNA TGTGCCAGCAGCTTGGCGACAGGGGGCACCTACGAGCAGTACTTC. This translates into CASSLATGGTYEQYF.

The chain joins TRBV10-3 to TRBJ1-1; a weak D match, TRBD1 (5 bases). The germline V gene has CDR1 ENHRY and CDR2 SYGVKD. The CDR3 is 13 amino acids. V was trimmed by 5 bases and J by 0 bases, leaving 7 bases between them. Written as DNA, the CDR3 is TGTGCCATCAGTCTCAGGGTGAACACTGAAGCTTTCTTT. It is translated as CAISLRVNTEAFF.

V is TRBV5-1 and J is TRBJ2-1, with 12 nucleotides matching TRBD2. The CDR3 sequence is 15 residues long. The junction had 9 bases not matched to a gene; V was cut back by 7 bases and J by 7 bases. Germline CDR1 is SGHRS and CDR2 is YFSETQ. CDR3 DNA sequence: TGCGCCAGCGGACATGGACTAGCGGGGAGAAATGAGCAGTTCTTC. Amino acids: CASGHGLAGRNEQFF.

The table lists this clone with a few counts. The chain joins TRBV18 to TRBJ1-5; no firm D call. Germline-derived CDR1 and CDR2 are KGHSH and LQKENI. V was cut by 3 bases and J by 9 bases, with 12 bases left in between. The CDR3 is 13 residues long. Here the CDR3 DNA reads TGTGCCAGCTCACCGCCTGGAGGTTGGCCCCAGCATTTT. Translated: CASSPPGGWPQHF.

J is TRBJ2-5 and V is TRBV6-4; 7 nucleotides match TRBD2. Per the germline V gene, CDR1 is MRHNA and CDR2 is SNTAGT. V dropped 6 bases and J dropped 5; count of bases not matched to a gene: 6. The CDR3 contains 13 residues. DNA for the CDR3: TGTGCCAGCAGCCGGGACTACGGGGAGACCCAGTACTTC. Protein product: CASSRDYGETQYF.

The genes are TRBV5-6 and TRBJ2-3, with 8 bases lining up with TRBD2. The CDR3 runs 17 residues. The V gene's germline CDR1 is SGHDT and CDR2 YYEEEE. Trimming took 1 base from V and 0 from J; bases not matched to a gene: 7. DNA for the CDR3: TGTGCCAGCAGCTTGCAGCTCGGGGGGGCCAGCACAGATACGCAGTATTTT. The encoded protein is CASSLQLGGASTDTQYF.

The J gene is TRBJ1-5, the V gene TRBV7-2; D ambiguous. Germline-derived CDR1 and CDR2 are SGHTA and FQGNSA. The ends were cut back, 5 bases at V and 4 bases at J, with 6 bases in the middle. CDR3 length: 12 amino acids. Here the CDR3 DNA reads TGTGCCAGCAGCGTTCAAAATCAGCCCCAGCATTTT. It specifies CASSVQNQPQHF.

This clone was seen a handful of times. The chain is built from TRBV19 and TRBJ1-1, with D perhaps TRBD1 (6 bases). The V gene lost 4 bases and the J gene lost 0 bases, with 9 bases spanning the gap. Germline V gene data show CDR1 as LNHDA and CDR2 as SQIVND (reference sequence). The CDR3 totals 14 residues. For the CDR3, the DNA is TGTGCCAGTAGTAGACAGGAGGTGAACACTGAAGCTTTCTTT. It yields the protein CASSRQEVNTEAFF.

Note on this clone: This may be a read error, as it is one base from a much larger clone. The chain combines TRBV5-1 with TRBJ1-3; D uncertain. Germline lookup yields CDR1 SGHRS and CDR2 YFSETQ. Trimming pared 0 bases from V and 0 bases from J, leaving 4 bases between. This CDR3 region has 14 residues. The CDR3 spells CASSLAGSGNTIYF. The CDR3 DNA is TGCGCCAGCAGCTTGGCAGGCTCTGGAAACACCATATATTTT.

This clone has at least ten counts. This sequence joins TRBV7-9 and TRBJ1-1; a weak D match, TRBD1 (5 bases). The CDR3 sequence is 14 residues long. Trimming took off 4 bases at V and 4 bases at J, with 13 bases between the two ends. The germline gives CDR1 SEHNR, CDR2 FQNEAQ (reference sequence). The DNA for the CDR3 is TGTGCCAGCAGCTGGGAAGGGGTCGGCACTGAAGCTTTCTTT. Residues: CASSWEGVGTEAFF.

V usage is TRBV5-8 and J usage is TRBJ2-2; a possible D gene is TRBD2 (5 bases). The CDR3 is 12 amino acids. CDR1 is SGHTS and CDR2 is YDEGEE in the germline V gene. V lost 6 bases, J lost 6 bases, and 9 bases lay in between. The CDR3 DNA reads TGTGCCAGCAACCCGGGGTCCGGGGAGCTGTTTTTT. As protein: CASNPGSGELFF.

V gene TRBV29-1 combines with J gene TRBJ1-1; tentative D call: TRBD1 (6 bases). Germline V gene sequence: CDR1 SQVTM, CDR2 ANQGSEA. Trimming left V 6 bases short and J 0 bases short, with 17 bases between. There are 15 residues in the CDR3. DNA of the CDR3: TGCAGCGTCCGACGATACAGGGTCATGAACACTGAAGCTTTCTTT. It yields the protein CSVRRYRVMNTEAFF. The full variable domain, rest sourced from reference TRBV29-1 and TRBJ1-1, is SAVISQKPSRDICQRGTSLTIQCQVDSQVTMMFWYRQQPGQSLTLIATANQGSEATYESGFVIDKFPISRPNLTFSTLTVSNMSPEDSSIYLCSVRRYRVMNTEAFFGQGTRLTVV.

The chain joins TRBV5-1 to TRBJ2-3, with D possibly being TRBD1 (6 bases). The germline V and J ends were trimmed by 6 bases and 7 bases, with 18 bases remaining between them. The CDR3 has 14 amino acids. Germline CDR1 reads SGHRS; CDR2 reads YFSETQ. In nucleotides, the CDR3 is TGCGCCAGCACGTCGACAGGCGGAGGAAATACGCAGTATTTT. Its translation is CASTSTGGGNTQYF. The variable domain in full, with the rest retrieved from reference TRBV5-1 and TRBJ2-3, is KAGVTQTPRYLIKTRGQQVTLSCSPISGHRSVSWYQQTPGQGLQFLFEYFSETQRNKGNFPGRFSGRQFSNSRSEMNVSTLELGDSALYLCASTSTGGGNTQYFGPGTRLTVL.

This clone was detected once. The V and J genes are TRBV4-1 and TRBJ1-1; D not certain. The V end lost 0 bases, the J end lost 4 bases, and 9 bases lay between the germline ends. The CDR3 is 14 residues long. Germline V lookup: CDR1 MGHRA, CDR2 YSYEKL. CDR3 protein: CASSQERASTEAFF. For the CDR3, the DNA is TGCGCCAGCAGCCAAGAGAGGGCAAGCACTGAAGCTTTCTTT.

A note on this clone: Different DNA sequences within this sample yield the same CDR3. This chain joins TRBV2 and TRBJ2-5; D gene unclear. Germline V CDR1 and CDR2: SNHLY, FYNNEI. This CDR3 has 12 residues. Deletions cut 4 bases from V and 2 bases from J, with 5 bases between. For the CDR3, the DNA is TGTGCCAGCAGTGTTCTACAAGAGACCCAGTACTTC. Amino acid sequence: CASSVLQETQYF.

This chain links TRBV5-5 with TRBJ1-4; no reliable D call. The V gene's germline CDR1 is SGHKS and CDR2 YYEKEE (reference sequence). The CDR3 has 15 amino acids. Trimming shortened V by 0 bases and J by 4 bases, and 10 bases separated the two germline ends. The CDR3: CASSLVPANNEKLFF. The CDR3 DNA follows: TGTGCCAGCAGCTTGGTTCCCGCTAATAATGAAAAACTGTTTTTT.

The rearrangement uses TRBV29-1 and TRBJ1-1; D uncertain. With 4 bases removed from V and 7 bases from J, the gap between germline ends came to 10 bases. In germline, CDR1 is SQVTM, CDR2 ANQGSEA. The CDR3 runs to 11 residues. The CDR3 DNA reads TGCAGCGTTGGTCCACAGATTGAAGCTTTCTTT. This sequence encodes CSVGPQIEAFF.

The chain couples TRBV15 to TRBJ1-1, with 7 nucleotides matching TRBD1. Germline trimming cut 0 bases from V and 3 bases from J; bases unmatched to any gene: 1. Germline CDR1 reads LNHNV; CDR2 reads YYDKDF (reference sequence). The CDR3 sequence is 14 residues long. The DNA of the CDR3 is TGTGCCACCAGCAGAGAAGACAGGGACACTGAAGCTTTCTTT. It yields the protein CATSREDRDTEAFF.

The chain carries TRBV5-1 and TRBJ2-5; maybe TRBD2 (6 bases). The V and J ends lost 0 bases and 3 bases respectively, with 9 bases between them. The CDR3 has 14 residues. CDR1 is SGHRS, CDR2 YFSETQ, per germline. The CDR3 DNA sequence: TGCGCCAGCAGCTTGGGTCCGGGGGAAGAGACCCAGTACTTC. This codes for CASSLGPGEETQYF.

The chain uses TRBV4-2 and TRBJ2-7; 11 nucleotides align to TRBD2. Germline V gives CDR1 LGHNA, CDR2 YNFKEQ. Trimming cost V 10 bases and J 5 bases; bases outside gene matches: 16. The CDR3 is 16 residues long. The CDR3 protein is CATGSSGGAIANEQYF. In DNA form, the CDR3 reads TGTGCCACCGGGAGTAGCGGGGGGGCTATTGCGAACGAGCAGTACTTC.

This clone was seen a few times. The V and J genes are TRBV29-1 and TRBJ1-2; D ambiguous. The V end lost 7 bases, the J end lost 10 bases, and 13 bases lay between the germline ends. Per the germline V gene, CDR1 is SQVTM and CDR2 is ANQGSEA. CDR3 length: 10 amino acids. CDR3 protein: CSGGSVHYTF. For the CDR3, the DNA is TGCAGCGGGGGAAGCGTCCACTACACCTTC.

This chain links TRBV7-3 with TRBJ2-1; 9 bases agree with TRBD2. Trimming took 0 bases from V and 2 from J; bases not matched to a gene: 5. The CDR3 covers 17 residues. The germline V gene encodes CDR1 SGHTA and CDR2 FQGTGA. This CDR3 is CASSLTRLAGTYNEQFF. For the CDR3, the DNA is TGTGCCAGCAGCTTAACGCGTCTAGCGGGAACCTACAATGAGCAGTTCTTC. Full variable domain (rest looked up from reference TRBV7-3 and TRBJ2-1): GAGVSQTPSNKVTEKGKYVELRCDPISGHTALYWYRQSLGQGPEFLIYFQGTGAADDSGLPNDRFFAVRPEGSVSTLKIQRTERGDSAVYLCASSLTRLAGTYNEQFFGPGTRLTVL.

The rearrangement links TRBV30 to TRBJ1-5; D not resolved. The V gene lost 3 bases and the J gene lost 7 bases, with 13 bases spanning the gap. CDR1 and CDR2 (germline): GTSNPN, SVGIG (reference sequence). This CDR3 has 13 amino acids. The CDR3 here is CAWSFGERQPQHF. The CDR3 DNA sequence: TGTGCCTGGAGCTTCGGAGAGCGACAGCCCCAGCATTTT.

The chain combines TRBV25-1 with TRBJ1-3; 7 nucleotides agree with TRBD1. Germline trimming cut 2 bases from V and 4 bases from J; bases unmatched to any gene: 11. CDR3 size: 17 residues. Germline V gene sequence: CDR1 MGHDK, CDR2 SYGVNS. The CDR3 DNA sequence: TGTGCCAGCAGTGAAGAATTGGGACAGCCTAAAGGAAACACCATATATTTT. Protein product: CASSEELGQPKGNTIYF.

The V gene is TRBV27, the J gene TRBJ2-1; 8 bases agree with TRBD2. The germline gives CDR1 MNHEY, CDR2 SMNVEV (reference sequence). With V trimmed by 8 bases and J by 5 bases, 11 bases remained unmatched. The length of the CDR3 is 15 residues. CDR3 in DNA: TGTGCCAGCTCTTCGGCAGCGGGGGTGAACAATGAGCAGTTCTTC. It yields the protein CASSSAAGVNNEQFF.

This chain uses TRBV28 with TRBJ2-7; TRBD1 aligns across 7 bases. Germline CDR1 reads MDHEN; CDR2 reads SYDVKM. Losses at the gene ends were 3 bases for V and 4 bases for J; bases not matched to a gene: 9. The CDR3 has 15 amino acids. The CDR3 reads CASSLASHRGYEQYF. The CDR3 coding sequence is TGTGCCAGCAGTTTGGCATCCCACAGGGGTTACGAGCAGTACTTC.

At least ten counts were recorded for this clone. The chain carries TRBV12-3 or TRBV12-4 and TRBJ2-2, with D perhaps matching TRBD1 (5 bases). The germline V and J ends were trimmed by 6 bases and 5 bases, with 10 bases remaining between them. The CDR3 has 13 amino acids. In DNA form, the CDR3 reads TGTGCCAGCAGAAAGACAGAGACCGGGGAGCTGTTTTTT. Residues: CASRKTETGELFF.

This chain links TRBV5-4 with TRBJ2-1; D uncertain. There are 15 residues in the CDR3. Trimming left V 0 bases short and J 6 bases short, with 13 bases between. Germline lookup yields CDR1 SGHNT and CDR2 YYREEE (reference sequence). The CDR3 is CASSLVQAVFNEQFF. DNA of the CDR3: TGTGCCAGCAGCTTGGTCCAGGCCGTATTCAATGAGCAGTTCTTC.

In its sample, this clone was seen a few times. CDR3 region: CASSLDRGRGGYTF. The DNA of the CDR3 is TGTGCCAGCAGCCTCGACAGGGGGCGCGGTGGCTACACCTTC. The chain joins TRBV5-4 to TRBJ1-2; TRBD1 aligns across 10 bases. The ends lost 4 bases at V and 7 bases at J; junction bases unmatched: 7. CDR3 length: 14 residues. The germline CDR1 and CDR2 sequences are SGHNT and YYREEE (reference sequence).